This T cell receptor beta chain was obtained from a study of response to subunit inactivated influenza vaccine. Each CDR3 protein gets one entry after TCRdb re-called the RT-PCR reads with MiXCR. Of 290,000 or so distinct CDR3 sequences listed, 22% were seen once; the top ten hold about a tenth. The junction had 18 bases not matched to a gene; V was cut back by 1 base and J by 8 bases. This CDR3 comprises 18 residues. The germline CDR1 and CDR2 sequences are SGHAT and FQDESV (reference sequence). This receptor was identified in a man between 50 and 69 years old who received an inactivated influenza vaccine. The chain links TRBV11-1 to TRBJ1-1; TRBD1 aligns across 8 bases. The sample in question was PBMCs from blood, obtained roughly 20 months after vaccination. CDR3 DNA sequence: TGTGCCAGCAGCTTAGTTTTGGCGTCAGGGGGCCTCAATGTAGAAGCTTTCTTT. It is translated as CASSLVLASGGLNVEAFF.